The rows below give T cell receptor beta chains drawn from one sample of a study of T cell repertoires in cytomegalovirus infection. A single record per CDR3 protein comes from TCRdb applying MiXCR to the reads. The sample holds about 220,000 distinct CDR3 sequences; about 39% are singletons and the top ten take around 60%. Their cognate antigens are unknown. The material was CD8+ T cells from cultured PBMCs, obtained from culture after CMV antigen stimulation. These TCRs come from a human donor in good health (CMV status not recorded). Some clones in this sample may be carry-over from other donors' samples. CDR3s include the opening cysteine and the closing phenylalanine or tryptophan. Each record gives: clone size, D gene, V gene, J gene, CDR3 protein, CDR3 DNA. The D gene is left open where the match is weak. Expanded clones are given a class, and other clones once, few, many or no size at all.

few	.	TRBV6-1	TRBJ2-7	CASSDELGGKDPRRLYEQYF	TGTGCCAGCAGTGATGAGTTGGGCGGTAAGGACCCCCGCAGGCTCTACGAGCAGTACTTC
.	.	TRBV7-6	TRBJ1-1	CASSRGTEAFF	TGTGCCAGCAGTCGGGGCACTGAAGCTTTCTTT
.	TRBD1	TRBV5-1	TRBJ2-3	CASRVTGGEGPDTQYF	TGCGCCAGCAGGGTGACAGGGGGTGAAGGTCCAGATACGCAGTATTTT
.	.	TRBV27	TRBJ2-3	CASTQGGVHSSTDTQYF	TGTGCCAGCACCCAGGGAGGAGTACACTCTAGCACAGATACGCAGTATTTT
.	.	TRBV23-1	TRBJ2-3	CASSHPRCTDTQYF	TGCGCCAGCAGTCACCCCAGATGCACAGATACGCAGTATTTT
few	TRBD2	TRBV7-9	TRBJ2-7	CASRSGLYEQYF	TGTGCCAGCAGATCGGGACTATACGAGCAGTACTTC
.	.	TRBV27	TRBJ2-7	CASSFWGDTYEQYF	TGTGCCAGCAGTTTTTGGGGGGATACCTACGAGCAGTACTTC
.	TRBD1	TRBV4-1	TRBJ2-1	CASSQNPTGTGYNEQFF	TGCGCCAGCAGCCAAAATCCGACCGGGACAGGGTACAATGAGCAGTTCTTC
.	.	TRBV6-6	TRBJ1-1	CATGQNTEAFF	TGTGCCACAGGACAGAACACTGAAGCTTTCTTT
.	TRBD2	TRBV28	TRBJ2-5	CASTLISGDATQYF	TGTGCCAGCACTTTAATTAGCGGGGACGCGACCCAGTACTTC
.	.	TRBV10-3	TRBJ2-2	CAISETGLGTGELFF	TGTGCCATCAGTGAGACAGGGCTGGGTACCGGGGAGCTGTTTTTT
few	.	TRBV11-2	TRBJ2-7	CASSSLGEQYF	TGTGCCAGCAGCTCCTTAGGGGAGCAGTACTTC
once	.	TRBV11-2	TRBJ1-1	CASSLGVRTEAFF	TGTGCCAGCAGCTTAGGTGTTCGCACTGAAGCTTTCTTT
few	TRBD2	TRBV28	TRBJ2-1	CASSSPIGGKRGTLANEQFF	TGTGCCAGCAGTTCCCCCATAGGGGGGAAGCGGGGGACCCTAGCCAATGAGCAGTTCTTC
.	.	TRBV7-6	TRBJ1-1	CASGAGTNTEAFF	TGTGCCAGCGGGGCGGGGACGAACACTGAAGCTTTCTTT
.	.	TRBV7-6	TRBJ2-6	CASSPGRRGPTSSGANVLTF	TGTGCCAGCAGCCCGGGGCGGCGGGGACCAACTAGCTCTGGGGCCAACGTCCTGACTTTC
.	.	TRBV27	TRBJ2-3	CASSFGWDTDTQYF	TGTGCCAGCAGTTTCGGTTGGGATACAGATACGCAGTATTTT
.	.	TRBV10-3	TRBJ2-2	CATGTGNTGELFF	TGTGCCACGGGGACTGGTAACACCGGGGAGCTGTTTTTT
.	.	TRBV12-5	TRBJ2-7	CASGSFHYEQYF	TGTGCTAGTGGCTCCTTCCACTACGAGCAGTACTTC
.	TRBD2	TRBV27	TRBJ2-7	CASSKGLDYEQYF	TGTGCCAGCAGTAAGGGACTAGACTACGAGCAGTACTTC
.	.	TRBV7-3	TRBJ1-2	CASSLPRDLANYGYTF	TGTGCCAGCAGCCTCCCACGGGACCTAGCTAACTATGGCTACACCTTC
few	TRBD1	TRBV15	TRBJ2-2	CATSLDRGMEELFF	TGTGCCACCAGCCTGGACAGGGGGATGGAGGAGCTGTTTTTT
.	TRBD2	TRBV9	TRBJ2-5	CASSDPVGGGAPAQYF	TGTGCCAGCAGCGACCCCGTTGGCGGGGGGGCCCCGGCCCAGTACTTC
.	TRBD1	TRBV10-2	TRBJ2-7	CATGQGPTYEQYF	TGCGCCACCGGACAGGGGCCCACCTACGAGCAGTACTTC
.	TRBD2	TRBV7-9	TRBJ2-5	CASSLGGGQETQYF	TGTGCCAGCAGCTTAGGGGGGGGCCAAGAGACCCAGTACTTC
few	.	TRBV28	TRBJ2-7	CASSSQKAPQKTYEQYF	TGTGCCAGCAGTTCCCAAAAAGCCCCCCAAAAGACTTACGAGCAGTACTTC
.	.	TRBV7-6	TRBJ1-1	CASSLGGDGEAFF	TGTGCCAGCAGCTTAGGGGGGGACGGTGAAGCTTTCTTT
.	.	TRBV7-6	TRBJ2-1	CASSQNLQDNEQFF	TGTGCCAGCAGCCAAAACCTCCAAGACAATGAGCAGTTCTTC
few	TRBD1	TRBV20-1	TRBJ1-5	CSARTDREGSNQPQHF	TGCAGTGCTAGAACTGACAGGGAGGGGAGCAATCAGCCCCAGCATTTT
many	TRBD2	TRBV7-2	TRBJ2-3	CASSPGLVLRGDTQYF	TGTGCCAGCAGCCCGGGACTAGTCCTAAGAGGGGATACGCAGTATTTT
few	.	TRBV3-1	TRBJ1-1	CASSQDKQKDHTEAFF	TGTGCCAGCAGCCAAGATAAGCAAAAGGATCACACTGAAGCTTTCTTT
.	TRBD1	TRBV27	TRBJ2-7	CASAPRDRGHEQYF	TGTGCCAGCGCCCCTCGGGACAGGGGGCACGAGCAGTACTTC
.	TRBD1	TRBV25-1	TRBJ1-1	CASNADRADTEAFF	TGTGCCAGCAACGCGGACAGGGCGGACACTGAAGCTTTCTTT
.	.	TRBV7-2	TRBJ1-5	CASSLGRTRNQPQHF	TGTGCCAGCAGCTTAGGCAGGACACGCAATCAGCCCCAGCATTTT
.	TRBD2	TRBV7-9	TRBJ2-3	CASSARLAGATPTQYF	TGTGCCAGCAGCGCCCGACTAGCGGGGGCTACACCTACGCAGTATTTT
few	.	TRBV3-1	TRBJ1-2	CASSQEWANYGYTF	TGTGCCAGCAGCCAAGAATGGGCCAACTATGGCTACACCTTC
.	.	TRBV11-2	TRBJ2-5	CASSLHRELIETQYF	TGTGCCAGCAGCTTACACAGGGAATTGATCGAGACCCAGTACTTC
.	TRBD1	TRBV12-5	TRBJ2-5	CASGKGQGSETQYF	TGTGCTAGTGGTAAGGGACAGGGCTCAGAGACCCAGTACTTC
.	TRBD2	TRBV20-1	TRBJ2-1	CSARLLAGGGLEQFF	TGCAGTGCTCGCCTCCTAGCGGGGGGTGGTCTTGAGCAGTTCTTC
many	.	TRBV19	TRBJ2-7	CASRPRGQDEQYF	TGTGCCAGTAGACCCCGGGGGCAAGACGAGCAGTACTTC
once	.	TRBV19	TRBJ2-7	CASRGEQGTYEQYF	TGTGCCAGTAGAGGGGAACAGGGAACCTACGAGCAGTACTTC
few	.	TRBV20-1	TRBJ1-1	CSATSFVENTEAFF	TGCAGTGCCACTAGTTTTGTTGAGAACACTGAAGCTTTCTTT
few	.	TRBV28	TRBJ2-7	CASSDRPKGYEQYF	TGTGCCAGCAGTGATCGGCCGAAAGGATACGAGCAGTACTTC
.	TRBD1	TRBV20-1	TRBJ1-1	CSAPPGQGQFSNTEAFF	TGCAGTGCTCCCCCGGGACAGGGTCAGTTTTCGAACACTGAAGCTTTCTTT
.	TRBD1	TRBV27	TRBJ2-3	CASSFRDSSSTDTQYF	TGTGCCAGCAGTTTCCGGGACAGCTCCAGCACAGATACGCAGTATTTT
.	.	TRBV14	TRBJ1-1	CASSQGQGDTEAFF	TGTGCCAGCAGCCAAGGGCAAGGGGACACTGAAGCTTTCTTT
.	.	TRBV7-6	TRBJ2-1	CASGRPGGEQFF	TGTGCCAGCGGGAGACCCGGAGGTGAGCAGTTCTTC
few	.	TRBV6-4	TRBJ1-1	CASSWDNTEAFF	TGTGCCAGCAGTTGGGACAACACTGAAGCTTTCTTT
.	TRBD1	TRBV20-1	TRBJ1-5	CSARDGTGGRQPQHF	TGCAGTGCTAGAGATGGGACAGGGGGACGGCAGCCCCAGCATTTT
.	.	TRBV20-1	TRBJ2-5	CSACGQETQYF	TGCAGTGCATGCGGTCAAGAGACCCAGTACTTC
.	.	TRBV19	TRBJ1-4	CASSTPWREDNEKLFF	TGTGCCAGTAGTACTCCTTGGCGGGAGGATAATGAAAAACTGTTTTTT
.	TRBD2	TRBV7-6	TRBJ2-1	CASSLESSGKQNEKFF	TGTGCAAGCAGCTTAGAGTCTAGCGGGAAACAAAATGAGAAGTTCTTC
.	TRBD1	TRBV10-3	TRBJ1-1	CAIRDRGRENTEAFF	TGTGCCATCAGGGACAGGGGGCGGGAGAACACTGAAGCTTTCTTT
.	.	TRBV28	TRBJ2-1	CASSFPARKQFF	TGTGCCAGCAGTTTCCCGGCCCGGAAGCAGTTCTTC